One T cell receptor (beta chain) is described in this entry. CDR1 MDHEN and CDR2 SYDVKM come from the germline V gene. The CDR3 spans 14 residues. Trimming shortened V by 6 bases and J by 8 bases, and 16 bases separated the two germline ends. This record belongs to a study of blood T cell repertoires in COVID-19. Across the study: Sample material is recorded as cDNA or gDNA derived from T cells, B-cell-depleted T cells, or PBMCs.

Original handling: By means of reference gene primer amplification, nucleated cell counts were estimated. Method: immunoSEQ multiplex PCR; TCRdb's copy keeps in-frame clones and lacks some. For V, J and clone size, that table is used; D and trimming come from the DNA. Among roughly 670,000 clones listed, more than 80% were seen once. The receptor comes from a woman aged 18-29 years with acute or convalescent COVID-19. The sequenced sample was peripheral blood. The chain links TRBV28 to TRBJ1-4; D gene uncertain. The CDR3 coding sequence is TGTGCCAGCAGATCCTCCGGGTGGTACGAAAAACTGTTTTTT. As protein: CASRSSGWYEKLFF. The full variable domain, with the rest looked up from reference TRBV28 and TRBJ1-4, is DVKVTQSSRYLVKRTGEKVFLECVQDMDHENMFWYRQDPGLGLRLIYFSYDVKMKEKGDIPEGYSVSREKKERFSLILESASTNQTSMYLCASRSSGWYEKLFFGSGTQLSVL.